This T cell receptor beta chain was found in a study of regulatory T cells in long-lasting Graves disease. Study-level findings and limits: Favoring TRBV28, TRBJ1-2 and TRBJ2-5 was a feature seen in persistent disease.

This clonotype appeared once. What it binds is not known. Arm-PCR of CDR3 regions and iRepertoire HTBI primers were the basis on which TCR beta libraries were built. TCRdb re-analysed the multiplex PCR reads in MiXCR, keeping a single row per CDR3 protein. The table has a few hundred thousand distinct CDR3 sequences, 12% seen once. Germline CDR1 and CDR2: SGHRS and YFSETQ. Trimming removed 0 bases from V and 1 base from J, with 8 bases in between. The CDR3 covers 16 residues. Time point here: newly diagnosed GD, antithyroid drugs for less than 3 months. There was RNA extracted from PBMCs, and the TCR library was made from it. These sequences were also reported in another study, on T cells in Graves' hyperthyroidism and ophthalmopathy. From that report: Most thyroid clonotypes expanded above 0.001 appeared in blood too.

This clonotype originated in a woman younger than 30 with Graves disease. This sequence joins TRBV5-1 and TRBJ2-6; D not certain. The material was peripheral blood mononuclear cells (PBMCs), obtained at new diagnosis, from a patient treated with antithyroid drugs. CDR3 in amino acids: CASSLGPLSGANVLTF. The CDR3 region has the DNA TGCGCCAGCAGCTTGGGCCCTTTATCTGGGGCCAACGTCCTGACTTTC. Filled out from reference TRBV5-1 and TRBJ2-6, the complete variable domain reads KAGVTQTPRYLIKTRGQQVTLSCSPISGHRSVSWYQQTPGQGLQFLFEYFSETQRNKGNFPGRFSGRQFSNSRSEMNVSTLELGDSALYLCASSLGPLSGANVLTFGAGSRLTVL.